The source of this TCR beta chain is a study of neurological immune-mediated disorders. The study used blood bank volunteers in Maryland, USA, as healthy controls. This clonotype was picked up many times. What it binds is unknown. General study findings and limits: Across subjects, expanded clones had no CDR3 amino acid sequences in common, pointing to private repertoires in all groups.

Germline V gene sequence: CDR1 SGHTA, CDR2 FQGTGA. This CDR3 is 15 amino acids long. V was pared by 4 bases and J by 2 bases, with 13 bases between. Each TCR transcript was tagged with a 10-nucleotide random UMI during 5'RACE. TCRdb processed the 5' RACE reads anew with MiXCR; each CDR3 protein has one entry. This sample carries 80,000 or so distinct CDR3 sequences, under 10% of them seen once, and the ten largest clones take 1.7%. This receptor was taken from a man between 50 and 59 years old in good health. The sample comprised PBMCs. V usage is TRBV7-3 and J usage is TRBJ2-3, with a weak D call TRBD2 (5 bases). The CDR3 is CASSYDGKPTDTQYF. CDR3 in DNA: TGTGCCAGCAGCTACGACGGGAAGCCCACAGATACGCAGTATTTT. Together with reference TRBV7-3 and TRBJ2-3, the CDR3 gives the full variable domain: GAGVSQTPSNKVTEKGKYVELRCDPISGHTALYWYRQSLGQGPEFLIYFQGTGAADDSGLPNDRFFAVRPEGSVSTLKIQRTERGDSAVYLCASSYDGKPTDTQYFGPGTRLTVL.